This T cell receptor (beta chain) is drawn from a study of OX40 agonist ivuxolimab in advanced cancers. Across the study: Among those enrolled, mean age was approximately 62 years (range roughly 23 to 85) and over 70% were male. General study points: More expanded clones were seen, on average, in CD8+ T cells than in CD4+. Within 6 weeks, CD4+ and CD8+ blood T cells expanded clonally at 0.1 to 3.0 mg/kg. Antigen targets of the expanded peripheral T cells went undetermined.

Some clones are missing from TCRdb's copy, which holds only in-frame ones; the method was immunoSEQ multiplex PCR. Among about 59,000 clones listed, almost 95% were seen once. For this clone: Its antigen is still unknown.

The CDR3 length is 13 residues. Trimming cost V 3 bases and J 5 bases, with 8 bases left between them. Germline V lookup: CDR1 SGHTA, CDR2 FQGNSA. The sequence was obtained from an adult with an advanced solid tumor such as melanoma, head and neck, liver or kidney cancer. The chain is built from TRBV7-2 and TRBJ1-3; D gene ambiguous. Material: CD4+ or CD8+ T cells sorted from blood, obtained in a trial of the OX40 agonist ivuxolimab. The CDR3 DNA reads TGTGCCAGCAGCTTCCCTGGGAGAAACACCATATATTTT. Amino acids: CASSFPGRNTIYF.